This TCR beta chain comes out of a study of blood T cell repertoires in COVID-19. The overall study: The study drew acute and convalescent COVID-19 samples from the United States, Italy and Spain.

The germline V and J ends were trimmed by 5 bases and 4 bases, with 18 bases remaining between them. Germline V gene data show CDR1 as SEHNR and CDR2 as FQNEAQ (reference sequence). CDR3 length: 16 amino acids. The protocol was immunoSEQ multiplex PCR, while the TCRdb copy is restricted to in-frame clones and leaves out a portion. The sample has around 230,000 clones, roughly 80% seen once. The receptor was derived from a woman aged 55-69 years with active or convalescent COVID-19. The sample taken for sequencing was peripheral blood. The chain carries TRBV7-9 and TRBJ1-3; D might be TRBD1 (6 bases). The CDR3 spells CASSQGRGTGGNTIYF. The CDR3 region has the DNA TGTGCCAGCAGCCAGGGGAGGGGAACGGGAGGAAACACCATATATTTT.